Listed here are 8 T cell receptor beta chains from one sample, sequenced in a study of T-cell memory formation after mild COVID-19. TCRdb re-analysed the 5' RACE reads in MiXCR, keeping a single row per CDR3 protein. This sample has 470,000 or so distinct CDR3 sequences, with roughly 18% found just once. What was sequenced was PBMCs or a T cell subset sorted from them (not recorded which). The receptors were gathered from an adult woman who had mild COVID-19 (a few samples of this study predate the infection). Cell type and time point are not known.

This clonotype occurred a few times. V is TRBV29-1 and J is TRBJ1-2, with TRBD1 matching 7 bases. Germline CDR1 is SQVTM and CDR2 is ANQGSEA. The CDR3 is 13 residues long. V lost 4 bases, J lost 6 bases, and 8 bases stayed unmatched. CDR3 DNA: TGCAGCGTTGGAGGGGGCGAAGTCCATGGCTACACCTTC. Amino acids: CSVGGGEVHGYTF.

The V and J genes are TRBV15 and TRBJ2-7; 12 bases are shared with TRBD1. The CDR3 length is 20 residues. Germline assignment: CDR1 LNHNV and CDR2 YYDKDF (reference sequence). Unmatched junction bases numbered 15, after V lost 3 bases and J lost 0 bases. The CDR3 nucleotides read TGTGCCACCAGCAGCCGGGCAGACCGGGACAGGGGGCGAAGCTCCTACGAGCAGTACTTC. This translates into CATSSRADRDRGRSSYEQYF.

The J gene is TRBJ1-5, the V gene TRBV19; 7 nucleotides line up with TRBD1. V lost 6 bases, J lost 5 bases, and 13 bases stayed unmatched. This CDR3 is built from 16 residues. CDR1 and CDR2 (germline): LNHDA, SQIVND (reference sequence). As DNA, the CDR3 is TGTGCCAGTAGCATGGGGGAGACAGGGAAGGATCAGCCCCAGCATTTT. Translated, it gives CASSMGETGKDQPQHF.

Only a few counts were recorded for this clonotype. The chain recombines TRBV7-9 with TRBJ1-5, with 7 positions matching TRBD1. In germline, CDR1 is SEHNR, CDR2 FQNEAQ (reference sequence). The V segment lost 5 bases and the J segment 0 bases; nucleotides outside the gene matches: 4. This CDR3 spans 15 amino acids. The CDR3 DNA reads TGTGCCAGCAGCAAACAGGGGCCTAGCAATCAGCCCCAGCATTTT. Its protein is CASSKQGPSNQPQHF.

The J gene is TRBJ1-4, the V gene TRBV11-2; 8 nucleotides match TRBD1. With V trimmed by 4 bases and J by 7 bases, 11 bases remained unmatched. CDR1 and CDR2 (germline): SGHAT, FQNNGV. The CDR3 contains 16 residues. DNA for the CDR3: TGTGCCAGCAGCTACGGCAGGGGGCAAGAGATTGAAAAACTGTTTTTT. Translating it yields CASSYGRGQEIEKLFF. Together with reference TRBV11-2 and TRBJ1-4, the CDR3 gives the full variable domain: EAGVAQSPRYKIIEKRQSVAFWCNPISGHATLYWYQQILGQGPKLLIQFQNNGVVDDSQLPKDRFSAERLKGVDSTLKIQPAKLEDSAVYLCASSYGRGQEIEKLFFGSGTQLSVL.

This clonotype has at least ten counts. V gene TRBV7-9 combines with J gene TRBJ2-7; 10 bases align to TRBD1. This CDR3 contains 14 residues. With V trimmed by 5 bases and J by 3 bases, 4 bases remained unmatched. Germline CDR1 is SEHNR and CDR2 is FQNEAQ (reference sequence). As DNA, the CDR3 is TGTGCCAGCAGCGCGACAGGGGGCCTCTACGAGCAGTACTTC. Residues: CASSATGGLYEQYF.

This clonotype has just a few counts. The V gene is TRBV12-3 or TRBV12-4, the J gene TRBJ2-4; possible D gene TRBD2, 6 bases. V lost 6 bases and J lost 3, with 12 bases in between. The CDR3 is 14 amino acids. The CDR3 loop reads CASSLGGGKNIQYF. CDR3 DNA: TGTGCCAGCAGCCTCGGGGGAGGCAAAAACATTCAGTACTTC.

V and J are TRBV12-3 or TRBV12-4 and TRBJ2-1; D perhaps matches TRBD1 (6 bases). The CDR3 contains 12 residues. V lost 3 bases and J 10 bases, leaving 10 bases between the germline ends. The CDR3 protein is CASSLGAWEQFF. Here the CDR3 DNA reads TGTGCCAGCAGTTTGGGGGCATGGGAGCAGTTCTTC.